These 16 T cell receptor beta chains came from one sample sequenced in a study of T-cell reconstitution after alpha-beta-depleted transplantation in children. For TCRbeta, the library was prepared with unique molecular identifiers. Using its own MiXCR run on the PCR reads, TCRdb lists one record per CDR3 protein. The repertoire holds approximately 80,000 distinct CDR3 sequences, with less than 15% as singletons. Specimen: PBMCs, mostly from graft donor cells, collected 180 days after TCRalphabeta/CD19-depleted stem cell transplant. Source of these receptors: a male patient under 10 years old who had a stem cell transplant for acute lymphoblastic leukemia, so the T cells may come from the graft donor.

This clonotype has only a few counts. The rearrangement joins TRBV18 to TRBJ1-5; the match to TRBD1 covers 7 bases. Germline V lookup: CDR1 KGHSH, CDR2 LQKENI. The CDR3 covers 14 residues. The trim removed 2 bases at V and 6 bases at J, leaving 4 bases unmatched. CDR3: CASSPARGSQPQHF. DNA of the CDR3: TGTGCCAGCTCACCAGCCAGGGGGTCTCAGCCCCAGCATTTT.

The genes are TRBV6-5 and TRBJ2-5; 9 nucleotides agree with TRBD2. Germline assignment: CDR1 MNHEY and CDR2 SVGAGI. The CDR3 extends over 15 amino acids. V was clipped by 3 bases and J by 1 base; unmatched bases: 3. The CDR3 sequence is CASSYSGGTQETQYF. As DNA, the CDR3 is TGTGCCAGCAGTTATAGCGGGGGCACCCAAGAGACCCAGTACTTC.

This chain connects TRBV6-6 to TRBJ1-6; D perhaps matches TRBD1 (6 bases). This CDR3 has 11 residues. Deletions cut 7 bases from V and 16 bases from J, with 14 bases between. Germline CDR1 and CDR2: MNHNY and SVGAGI (reference sequence). The CDR3 protein is CASTYRGPLHF. As DNA, the CDR3 is TGTGCCAGCACCTACCGGGGGCCTCTCCACTTT.

The CDR3 nucleotides are TGCAGTGCTACCGGGACCGAGCTTACTAGCACAGATACGCAGTATTTT. The encoded protein is CSATGTELTSTDTQYF. The chain uses TRBV20-1 and TRBJ2-3, with D perhaps given as TRBD1 or TRBD2 (5 bases each). This CDR3 has 16 residues. Germline CDR1 reads DFQATT; CDR2 reads SNEGSKA (reference sequence). The germline V and J ends were trimmed by 4 bases and 0 bases, with 17 bases remaining between them.

This clonotype was seen a handful of times. The chain couples TRBV7-8 to TRBJ2-7; a possible D gene is TRBD1 (7 bases). The CDR3 spans 12 residues. Germline CDR1 and CDR2: SGHVS and FQNEAQ. The CDR3 DNA follows: TGTGAATCGGCAGGGGGGTCCTACGAGCAGTACTTC. The encoded protein is CESAGGSYEQYF. Supplemented by reference TRBV7-8 and TRBJ2-7, the full variable domain reads GAGVSQSPRYKVAKRGQDVALRCDPISGHVSLFWYQQALGQGPEFLTYFQNEAQLDKSGLPSDRFFAERPEGSVSTLKIQRTQQEDSAVYLCESAGGSYEQYFGPGTRLTVT.

The chain employs TRBV5-1 and TRBJ2-1, with D possibly being TRBD2 (5 bases). The germline CDR1 and CDR2 sequences are SGHRS and YFSETQ. This CDR3 region has 14 residues. V gave up 0 bases and J gave up 8 bases, with 12 bases separating them. The CDR3 region has the DNA TGCGCCAGCAGCTTGGCCAGGACTCTCGATGAGCAGTTCTTC. Translating gives CASSLARTLDEQFF.

This clonotype was counted only a few times. The rearrangement joins TRBV20-1 to TRBJ1-2, with TRBD1 as a possible D gene (6 bases). The CDR3 is 13 residues long. Germline values: CDR1 DFQATT, CDR2 SNEGSKA (reference sequence). Trimming removed 5 bases at V and 4 bases at J, with 14 bases between. The CDR3 sequence: CSASFQGSYGYTF. The CDR3 bases are TGCAGTGCTTCTTTCCAGGGGAGCTATGGCTACACCTTC.

The rearrangement links TRBV7-9 to TRBJ1-6, with 8 bases that match TRBD1. The germline CDR1 and CDR2 sequences are SEHNR and FQNEAQ (reference sequence). The V gene end was trimmed by 2 bases and the J gene end by 9 bases; junction bases not matched to a gene: 9. CDR3 length equals 16 residues. CDR3 bases: TGTGCCAGCAGCTTACCTAACAGGGGGGCAGGTTCACCCCTCCACTTT. Its translation: CASSLPNRGAGSPLHF.

The sample holds many counts of this clonotype. The genes are TRBV4-2 and TRBJ2-1; 10 bases are shared with TRBD2. Per the germline V gene, CDR1 is LGHNA and CDR2 is YNFKEQ. V shed 4 bases, J shed 0 bases, and the junction held 3 bases outside the gene matches. This CDR3 spans 16 amino acids. The CDR3 sequence is CASSLKRGGSYNEQFF. The CDR3 DNA is TGTGCCAGCAGCCTGAAGCGGGGGGGCTCCTACAATGAGCAGTTCTTC.

The chain joins TRBV6-5 to TRBJ1-2, with a tentative D call TRBD1 (5 bases). V lost 0 bases and J lost 4, with 6 bases in between. The CDR3 is made up of 13 amino acids. The germline gives CDR1 MNHEY, CDR2 SVGAGI. Here the CDR3 reads CASSYSGGYGYTF. The DNA of the CDR3 is TGTGCCAGCAGTTACTCGGGGGGCTATGGCTACACCTTC.

This clonotype was seen a handful of times. The chain couples TRBV5-1 to TRBJ2-2; tentative D call: TRBD2 (7 bases). V lost 9 bases to trimming and J lost 7 bases, with 22 bases between them. Germline CDR1 reads SGHRS; CDR2 reads YFSETQ. This CDR3 region has 15 residues. CDR3: CATTGGRLTGGELFF. In nucleotides, the CDR3 is TGCGCCACCACCGGGGGGCGTCTAACCGGCGGGGAGCTGTTTTTT.

This clonotype has just a few counts. The chain couples TRBV28 to TRBJ2-5; the match to TRBD1 covers 10 bases. The CDR3 consists of 15 residues. In germline, CDR1 is MDHEN, CDR2 SYDVKM. V lost 6 bases, J lost 4 bases, and 8 bases stayed unmatched. The CDR3 sequence is CASSSGQGLGETQYF. In DNA form, the CDR3 reads TGTGCCAGCAGCTCGGGACAGGGGCTTGGAGAGACCCAGTACTTC.

A note on this clonotype: The junction and the germline gene differ at one end; a read error may be behind it. This chain uses TRBV6-6 with TRBJ1-5, with 9 bases that match TRBD1. Germline CDR1 is MNHNY and CDR2 is SVGAGI (reference sequence). The CDR3 extends over 12 amino acids. This CDR3 is CASSYSGTGSRF. CDR3 sequence (DNA): TGTGCCAGCAGTTACTCTGGGACAGGGAGCCGTTTT.

This clonotype was detected only a few times. This chain joins TRBV3-1 and TRBJ1-2; 8 bases map to TRBD1. Germline CDR1 reads LGHDT; CDR2 reads YNNKEL (reference sequence). Losses at the gene ends were 0 bases for V and 0 bases for J; bases not matched to a gene: 15. There are 20 residues in the CDR3. CDR3 amino acids: CASSQESRAAGGLPNYGYTF. The CDR3 DNA reads TGTGCCAGCAGCCAAGAATCCCGGGCGGCAGGGGGCCTTCCTAACTATGGCTACACCTTC.

The rearrangement links TRBV7-6 to TRBJ2-3; TRBD2 matches 7 bases. Looked up from germline, CDR1 is SGHVS and CDR2 is FNYEAQ. The length of the CDR3 is 16 residues. The ends lost 2 bases at V and 0 bases at J; junction bases unmatched: 5. As DNA, the CDR3 is TGTGCCAGCAGCTTAATCGGGGGGTCTAGCACAGATACGCAGTATTTT. It yields the protein CASSLIGGSSTDTQYF. Complete variable domain (other parts from reference TRBV7-6 and TRBJ2-3): GAGVSQSPRYKVTKRGQDVALRCDPISGHVSLYWYRQALGQGPEFLTYFNYEAQQDKSGLPNDRFSAERPEGSISTLTIQRTEQRDSAMYRCASSLIGGSSTDTQYFGPGTRLTVL.

The chain combines TRBV5-1 with TRBJ1-2; D is possibly TRBD1 (5 bases). This CDR3 region has 14 residues. Germline loops: CDR1 SGHRS, CDR2 YFSETQ. V lost 4 bases, J lost 6 bases, and 16 bases lay in between. The CDR3 coding sequence is TGCGCCAGCAGCCCCCCGAGGTCGGGGGATGGCTACACCTTC. Its translation: CASSPPRSGDGYTF. Supplemented by reference TRBV5-1 and TRBJ1-2, the full variable domain reads KAGVTQTPRYLIKTRGQQVTLSCSPISGHRSVSWYQQTPGQGLQFLFEYFSETQRNKGNFPGRFSGRQFSNSRSEMNVSTLELGDSALYLCASSPPRSGDGYTFGSGTRLTVV.